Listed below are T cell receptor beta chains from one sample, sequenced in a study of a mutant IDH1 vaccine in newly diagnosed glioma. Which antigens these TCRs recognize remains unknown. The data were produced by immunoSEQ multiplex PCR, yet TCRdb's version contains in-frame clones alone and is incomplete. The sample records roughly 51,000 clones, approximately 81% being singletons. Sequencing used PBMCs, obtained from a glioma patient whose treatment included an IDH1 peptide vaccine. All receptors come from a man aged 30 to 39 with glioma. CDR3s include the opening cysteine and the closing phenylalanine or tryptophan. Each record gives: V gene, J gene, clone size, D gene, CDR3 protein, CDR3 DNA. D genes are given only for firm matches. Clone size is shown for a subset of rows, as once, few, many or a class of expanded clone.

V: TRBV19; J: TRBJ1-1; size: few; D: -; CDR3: CASSIWEDTEAFF; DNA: TGTGCCAGTAGTATTTGGGAGGACACTGAAGCTTTCTTT
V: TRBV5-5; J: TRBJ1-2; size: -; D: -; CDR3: CASSFGQLANYGYTF; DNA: TGTGCCAGCAGCTTCGGACAGCTAGCTAACTATGGCTACACCTTC
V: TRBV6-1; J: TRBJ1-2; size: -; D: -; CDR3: CASSELGTGRYGYTF; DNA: TGTGCCAGCAGTGAACTAGGAACAGGGCGCTATGGCTACACCTTC
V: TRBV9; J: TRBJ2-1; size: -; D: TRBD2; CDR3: CASSGDVGLAGDNEQFF; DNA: TGTGCCAGCAGCGGGGATGTGGGTCTAGCGGGGGACAATGAGCAGTTCTTC
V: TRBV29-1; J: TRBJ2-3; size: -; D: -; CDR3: CSVEEGTAGRSDTQYF; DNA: TGCAGCGTTGAAGAGGGCACCGCCGGGAGATCCGATACGCAGTATTTT
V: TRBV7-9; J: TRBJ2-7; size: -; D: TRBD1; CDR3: CASSRDRGYDEQYF; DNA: TGTGCCAGCAGTAGGGACAGGGGGTATGATGAGCAGTACTTC
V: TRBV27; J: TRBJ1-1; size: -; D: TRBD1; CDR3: CASSLGWGGGRNTEAFF; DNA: TGTGCCAGCAGTTTAGGGTGGGGAGGGGGCCGTAACACTGAAGCTTTCTTT
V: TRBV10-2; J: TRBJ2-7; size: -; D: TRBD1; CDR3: CASSGTGVSYEQYF; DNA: TGCGCCAGCAGCGGGACAGGGGTCTCCTACGAGCAGTACTTC
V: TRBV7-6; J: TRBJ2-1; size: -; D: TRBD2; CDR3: CASSPSGHEQFF; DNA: TGTGCCAGCAGCCCTAGCGGTCATGAGCAGTTCTTC
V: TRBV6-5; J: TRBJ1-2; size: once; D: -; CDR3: CASSYPTDGYTF; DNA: TGTGCCAGCAGTTACCCTACGGATGGCTACACCTTC
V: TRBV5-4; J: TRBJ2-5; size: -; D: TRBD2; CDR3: CASTLGASGGETQYF; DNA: TGTGCCAGCACCCTGGGGGCTAGCGGGGGGGAGACCCAGTACTTC
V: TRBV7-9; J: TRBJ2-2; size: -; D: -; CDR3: CASSLGRGANTGELFF; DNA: TGTGCCAGCAGCTTAGGGAGGGGTGCGAACACCGGGGAGCTGTTTTTT
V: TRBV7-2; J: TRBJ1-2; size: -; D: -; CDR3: CASSPSVVRGYTF; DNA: TGTGCCAGCAGCCCGAGTGTTGTAAGAGGCTACACCTTC
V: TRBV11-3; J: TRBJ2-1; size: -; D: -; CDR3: CASSLGGRNEQFF; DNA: TGTGCCAGCAGCTTAGGGGGGAGGAATGAGCAGTTCTTC
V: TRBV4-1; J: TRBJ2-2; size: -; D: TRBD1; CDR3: CASSLRAGGSYTGELFF; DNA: TGCGCCAGCAGCCTACGGGCAGGGGGCTCCTACACCGGGGAGCTGTTTTTT
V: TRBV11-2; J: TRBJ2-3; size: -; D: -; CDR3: CASSLGLGLARDTQYF; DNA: TGTGCCAGCAGCTTAGGCCTAGGGCTAGCGCGAGATACGCAGTATTTT
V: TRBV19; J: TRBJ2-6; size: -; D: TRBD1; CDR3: CASSIAGQGSGANVLTF; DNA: TGTGCCAGTAGTATAGCCGGACAGGGCTCTGGGGCCAACGTCCTGACTTTC
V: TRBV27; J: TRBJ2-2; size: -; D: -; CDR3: CAAGDMNTGELFF; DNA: TGTGCCGCAGGGGACATGAACACCGGGGAGCTGTTTTTT
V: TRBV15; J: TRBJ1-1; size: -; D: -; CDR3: CATSRDLRMNTEAFF; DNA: TGTGCCACCAGCAGAGATCTCAGGATGAACACTGAAGCTTTCTTT
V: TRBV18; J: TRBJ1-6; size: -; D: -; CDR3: CASSGGRGNSPLHF; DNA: TGTGCCAGCTCCGGGGGACGGGGTAATTCACCCCTCCACTTT
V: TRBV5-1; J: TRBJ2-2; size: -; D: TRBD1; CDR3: CASSIAPGQGGPGELFF; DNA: TGCGCCAGCAGCATAGCACCGGGACAGGGGGGACCCGGGGAGCTGTTTTTT
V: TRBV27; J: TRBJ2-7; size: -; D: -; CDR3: CASSLLSGDVYEQYF; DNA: TGTGCCAGCAGTTTACTTTCAGGGGACGTCTACGAGCAGTACTTC
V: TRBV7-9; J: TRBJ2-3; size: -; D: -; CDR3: CASSFVSSTDTQYF; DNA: TGTGCCAGCAGCTTCGTGTCAAGCACAGATACGCAGTATTTT
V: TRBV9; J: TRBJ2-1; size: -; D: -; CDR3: CASSVVSAGAYNEQFF; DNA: TGTGCCAGCAGCGTAGTTTCGGCGGGGGCATACAATGAGCAGTTCTTC
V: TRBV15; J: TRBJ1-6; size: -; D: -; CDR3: CATSRDLRRSSSSPLHF; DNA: TGTGCCACCAGCAGAGATCTGCGACGGAGCAGTTCTTCACCCCTCCACTTT
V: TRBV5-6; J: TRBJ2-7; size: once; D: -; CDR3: CASSFDLSGIHEQYF; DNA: TGTGCCAGCAGCTTTGATCTTTCAGGGATCCACGAGCAGTACTTC
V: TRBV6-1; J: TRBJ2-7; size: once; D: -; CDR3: CASSEPDELWAYEQYF; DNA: TGTGCCAGCAGTGAACCCGACGAGCTATGGGCCTACGAGCAGTACTTC
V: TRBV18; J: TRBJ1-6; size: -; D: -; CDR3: CASSLMESSYNSPLHF; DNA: TGTGCCAGCTCTCTCATGGAGAGCTCCTATAATTCACCCCTCCACTTT
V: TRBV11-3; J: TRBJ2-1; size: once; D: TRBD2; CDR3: CASSPGTSGYNEQFF; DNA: TGTGCCAGCAGCCCCGGGACTAGCGGTTACAATGAGCAGTTCTTC
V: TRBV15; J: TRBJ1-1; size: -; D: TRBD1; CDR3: CATSRDRGLDTEAFF; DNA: TGTGCCACCAGCAGGGACAGGGGGCTGGACACTGAAGCTTTCTTT
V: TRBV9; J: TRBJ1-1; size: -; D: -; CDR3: CASSVAGGWDTEAFF; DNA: TGTGCCAGCAGCGTAGCGGGGGGTTGGGACACTGAAGCTTTCTTT
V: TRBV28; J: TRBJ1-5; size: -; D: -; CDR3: CAITTLRVSNQPQHF; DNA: TGTGCCATTACGACCCTCCGTGTAAGCAATCAGCCCCAGCATTTT
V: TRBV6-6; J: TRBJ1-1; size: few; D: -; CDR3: CASSSPQNKEAFF; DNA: TGTGCCAGCAGTTCTCCCCAGAACAAGGAAGCTTTCTTT
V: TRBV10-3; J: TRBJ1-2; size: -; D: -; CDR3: CAISAQTAVYGYTF; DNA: TGTGCCATCAGTGCCCAGACAGCGGTCTATGGCTACACCTTC
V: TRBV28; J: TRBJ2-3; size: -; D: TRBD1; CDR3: CASSLPGTGIPLKTDTQYF; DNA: TGTGCCAGCAGTTTACCGGGGACAGGAATCCCTCTTAAGACAGATACGCAGTATTTT
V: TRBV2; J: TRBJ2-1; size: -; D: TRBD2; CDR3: CASSELAGGSLRFEQFF; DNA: TGTGCCAGCAGTGAATTGGCGGGGGGCTCCCTGAGGTTTGAGCAGTTCTTC
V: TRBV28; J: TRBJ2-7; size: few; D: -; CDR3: CASSVSYTYEQYF; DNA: TGTGCCAGCAGTGTATCATATACCTACGAGCAGTACTTC
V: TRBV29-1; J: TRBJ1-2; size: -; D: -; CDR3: CSVEVLRDLDSYGYTF; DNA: TGCAGCGTTGAAGTCCTCCGGGACCTAGATTCCTATGGCTACACCTTC
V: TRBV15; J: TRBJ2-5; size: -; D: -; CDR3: CATSSPNMETQYF; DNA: TGTGCCACCAGCAGCCCAAACATGGAGACCCAGTACTTC